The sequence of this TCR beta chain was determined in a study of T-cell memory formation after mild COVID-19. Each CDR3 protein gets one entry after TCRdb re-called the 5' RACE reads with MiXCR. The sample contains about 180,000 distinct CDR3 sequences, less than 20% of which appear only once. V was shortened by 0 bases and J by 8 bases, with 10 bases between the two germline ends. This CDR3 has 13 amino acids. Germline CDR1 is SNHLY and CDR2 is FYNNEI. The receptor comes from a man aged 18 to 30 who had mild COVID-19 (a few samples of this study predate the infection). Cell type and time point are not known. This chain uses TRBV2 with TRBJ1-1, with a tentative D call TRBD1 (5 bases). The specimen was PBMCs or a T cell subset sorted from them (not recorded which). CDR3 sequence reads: CASSEAYYREAFF. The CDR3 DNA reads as TGTGCCAGCAGTGAAGCGTATTACAGGGAAGCTTTCTTT.